This TCR beta chain was captured in a study of cytomegalovirus exposure and HLA in healthy donors. This clone came up once. The assay was immunoSEQ multiplex PCR, and TCRdb's table has in-frame clones only and misses some. The data show around 80,000 clones, with roughly 94% seen just once and 0.55% to 0.75% held by the top ten. Sequences were obtained from PBMCs. The TCR was taken from a woman under 30 in good health and CMV-seronegative.

CDR3 residues: CASSPGDLNPEAFF. CDR3 nucleotides: TGTGCCAGCAGCCCGGGGGACTTGAATCCTGAAGCTTTCTTT. The chain couples TRBV28 to TRBJ1-1, with TRBD1 as a possible D gene (5 bases). Trimming shortened V by 6 bases and J by 6 bases, and 17 bases separated the two germline ends. CDR1 is MDHEN, CDR2 SYDVKM, per germline. The CDR3 is 14 residues long.